This paragraph reports one T cell receptor (beta chain). Its matching antigen is unknown. The data were obtained in a study of cytomegalovirus exposure and HLA in healthy donors. General study findings and limits: Clonal expansion, a later analysis showed, was greater in HLA-associated TCR beta chains than in equally common others. Previously analyzed data showed that most TCR beta V segments were productive at a frequency of about 87% or about 30%. Accurate prediction of most subjects' HLA-A and HLA-B alleles from TCR beta sequences was reported.

The PCR employed 60 Vbeta primers together with 13 Jbeta primers. The method was immunoSEQ multiplex PCR; TCRdb's version includes in-frame clones alone and lacks a portion of them. The sample gives more than 140,000 clones, around 79% of which show up once; 0.5% to 0.85% is in the top ten. This sequence originates from a male donor in good health and CMV-seronegative. Specimen: PBMCs.

This CDR3 is CASRGRAKNEQFF. Here the CDR3 DNA reads TGTGCCAGCCGCGGGAGGGCCAAAAATGAGCAGTTCTTC. The genes are TRBV2 and TRBJ2-1; TRBD2 agrees at 9 bases. CDR1 and CDR2 from the germline V gene are SNHLY and FYNNEI. The CDR3 consists of 13 residues. V dropped 8 bases and J dropped 7; count of bases not matched to a gene: 6.